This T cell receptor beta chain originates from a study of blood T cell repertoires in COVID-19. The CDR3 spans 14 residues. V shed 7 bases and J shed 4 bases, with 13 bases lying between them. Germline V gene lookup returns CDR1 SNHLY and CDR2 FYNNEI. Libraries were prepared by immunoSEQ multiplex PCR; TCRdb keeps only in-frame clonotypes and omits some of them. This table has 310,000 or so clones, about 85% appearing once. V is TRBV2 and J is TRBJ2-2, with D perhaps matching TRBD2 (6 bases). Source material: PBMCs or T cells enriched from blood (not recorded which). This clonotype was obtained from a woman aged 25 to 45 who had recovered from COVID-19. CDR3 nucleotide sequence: TGTGCCAGCAAGGGACTCCTTGGCACCGGGGAGCTGTTTTTT. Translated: CASKGLLGTGELFF.